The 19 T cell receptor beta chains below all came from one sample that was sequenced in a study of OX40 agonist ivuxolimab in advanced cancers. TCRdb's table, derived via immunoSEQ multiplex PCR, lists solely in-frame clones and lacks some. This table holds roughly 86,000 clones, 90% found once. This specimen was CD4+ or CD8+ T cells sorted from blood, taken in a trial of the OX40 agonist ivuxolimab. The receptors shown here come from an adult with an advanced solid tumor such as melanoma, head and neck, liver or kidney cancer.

CDR3 nucleotides: TGTGCCAGCAGCTTAGCGCGGAGAGATACGCAGTATTTT. Amino acid sequence: CASSLARRDTQYF. The genes are TRBV7-6 and TRBJ2-3; D remains unclear. CDR3 length: 13 residues. The germline V gene encodes CDR1 SGHVS and CDR2 FNYEAQ. V was shortened by 0 bases and J by 5 bases, with 6 bases between the two germline ends.

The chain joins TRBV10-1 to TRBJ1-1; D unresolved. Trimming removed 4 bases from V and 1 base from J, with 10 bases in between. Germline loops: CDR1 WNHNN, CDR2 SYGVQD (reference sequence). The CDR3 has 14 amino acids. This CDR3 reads CASSGGNKNTEAFF. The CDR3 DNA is TGCGCCAGCAGTGGAGGGAATAAGAACACTGAAGCTTTCTTT.

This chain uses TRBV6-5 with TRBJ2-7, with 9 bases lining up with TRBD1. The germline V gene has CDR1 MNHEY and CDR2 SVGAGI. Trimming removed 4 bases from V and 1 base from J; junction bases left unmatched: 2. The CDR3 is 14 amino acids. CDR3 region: CASSWGTGSYEQYF. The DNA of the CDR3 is TGTGCCAGCAGTTGGGGGACAGGGTCCTACGAGCAGTACTTC.

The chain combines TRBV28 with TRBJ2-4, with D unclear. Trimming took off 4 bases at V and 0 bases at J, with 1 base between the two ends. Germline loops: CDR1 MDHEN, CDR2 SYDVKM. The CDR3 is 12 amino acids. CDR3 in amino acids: CASSSAKNIQYF. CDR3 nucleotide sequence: TGTGCCAGCAGTTCAGCCAAAAACATTCAGTACTTC.

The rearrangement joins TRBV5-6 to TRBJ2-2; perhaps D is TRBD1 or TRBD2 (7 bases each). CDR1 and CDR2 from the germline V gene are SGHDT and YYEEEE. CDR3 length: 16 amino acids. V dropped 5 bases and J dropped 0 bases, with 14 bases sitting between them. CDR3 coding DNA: TGTGCCAGCAGTACCGGGGGGACAGCGAACACCGGGGAGCTGTTTTTT. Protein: CASSTGGTANTGELFF.

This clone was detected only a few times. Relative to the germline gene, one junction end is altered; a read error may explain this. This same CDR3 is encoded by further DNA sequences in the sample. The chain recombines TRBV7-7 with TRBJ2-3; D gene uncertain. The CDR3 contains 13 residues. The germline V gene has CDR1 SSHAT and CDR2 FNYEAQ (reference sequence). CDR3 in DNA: TGTGCTAGCAGCGCCTCGGGCACAGATACGCAGTATTTT. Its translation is CASSASGTDTQYF.

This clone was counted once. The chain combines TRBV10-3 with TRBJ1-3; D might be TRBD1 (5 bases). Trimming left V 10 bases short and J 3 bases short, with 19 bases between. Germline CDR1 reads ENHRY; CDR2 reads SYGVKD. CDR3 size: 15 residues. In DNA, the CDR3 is TGTGCCACCCCCTGCGGGGCAGAGTTTGGAAACACCATATATTTT. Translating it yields CATPCGAEFGNTIYF.

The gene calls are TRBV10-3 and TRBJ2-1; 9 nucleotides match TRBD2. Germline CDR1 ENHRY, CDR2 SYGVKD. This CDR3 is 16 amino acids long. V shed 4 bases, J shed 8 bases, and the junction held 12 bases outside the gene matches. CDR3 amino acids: CAISGSVAGATDEQFF. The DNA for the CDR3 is TGTGCCATCAGTGGGTCTGTAGCGGGAGCAACCGATGAGCAGTTCTTC.

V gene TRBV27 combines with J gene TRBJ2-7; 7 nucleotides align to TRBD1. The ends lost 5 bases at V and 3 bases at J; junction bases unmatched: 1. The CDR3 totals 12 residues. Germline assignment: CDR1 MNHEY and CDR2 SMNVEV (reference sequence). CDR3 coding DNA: TGTGCCAGCAGTAGGGACAGCTACGAGCAGTACTTC. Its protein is CASSRDSYEQYF.

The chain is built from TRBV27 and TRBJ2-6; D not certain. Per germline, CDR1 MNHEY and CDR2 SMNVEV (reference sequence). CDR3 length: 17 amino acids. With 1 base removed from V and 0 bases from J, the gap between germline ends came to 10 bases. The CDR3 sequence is CASSLLGRDSGANVLTF. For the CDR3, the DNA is TGTGCCAGCAGTTTATTAGGGCGTGACTCTGGGGCCAACGTCCTGACTTTC.

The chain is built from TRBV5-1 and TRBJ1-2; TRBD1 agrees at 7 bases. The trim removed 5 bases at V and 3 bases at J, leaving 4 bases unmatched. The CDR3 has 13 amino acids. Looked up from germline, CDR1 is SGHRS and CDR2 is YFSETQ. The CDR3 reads CASRPTGDYGYTF. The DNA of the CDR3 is TGCGCCAGCAGGCCCACAGGGGACTATGGCTACACCTTC.

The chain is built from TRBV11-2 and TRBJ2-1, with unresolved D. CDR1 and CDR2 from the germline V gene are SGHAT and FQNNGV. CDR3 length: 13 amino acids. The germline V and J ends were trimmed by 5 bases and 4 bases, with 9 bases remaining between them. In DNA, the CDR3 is TGTGCCAGCAGCCCTGGACCGTACAATGAGCAGTTCTTC. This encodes CASSPGPYNEQFF.

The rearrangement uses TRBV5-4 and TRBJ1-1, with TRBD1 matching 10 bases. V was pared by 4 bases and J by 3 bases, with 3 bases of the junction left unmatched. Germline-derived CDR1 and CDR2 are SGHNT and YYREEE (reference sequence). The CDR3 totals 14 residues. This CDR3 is CASSLDRGHTEAFF. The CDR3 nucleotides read TGTGCCAGCAGCCTTGACAGGGGGCACACTGAAGCTTTCTTT.

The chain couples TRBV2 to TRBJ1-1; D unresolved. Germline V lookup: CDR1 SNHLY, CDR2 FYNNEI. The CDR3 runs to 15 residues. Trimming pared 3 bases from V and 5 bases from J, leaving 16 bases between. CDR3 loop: CASSEEEVTGTEAFF. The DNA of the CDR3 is TGTGCCAGCAGTGAGGAGGAGGTTACGGGAACTGAAGCTTTCTTT.

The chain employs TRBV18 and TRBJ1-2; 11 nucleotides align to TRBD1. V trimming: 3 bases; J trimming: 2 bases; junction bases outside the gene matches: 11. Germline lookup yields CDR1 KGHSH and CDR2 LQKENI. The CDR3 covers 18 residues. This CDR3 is CASSPQLRTGGSNYGYTF. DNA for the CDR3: TGTGCCAGCTCACCGCAATTAAGGACAGGGGGCTCAAACTATGGCTACACCTTC.

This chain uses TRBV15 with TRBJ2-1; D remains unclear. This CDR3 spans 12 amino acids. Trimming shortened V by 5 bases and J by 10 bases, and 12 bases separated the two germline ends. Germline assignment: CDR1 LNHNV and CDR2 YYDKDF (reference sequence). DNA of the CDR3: TGTGCCACCAGCGCCAGCTCGCGGGAGCAGTTCTTC. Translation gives CATSASSREQFF.

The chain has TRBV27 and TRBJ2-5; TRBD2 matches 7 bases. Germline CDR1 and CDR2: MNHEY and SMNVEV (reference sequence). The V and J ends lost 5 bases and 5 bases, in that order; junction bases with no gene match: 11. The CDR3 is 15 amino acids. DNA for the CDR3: TGTGCCAGCAGTCCCCCGGGCGGGAGAGGGGAGACCCAGTACTTC. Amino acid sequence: CASSPPGGRGETQYF.

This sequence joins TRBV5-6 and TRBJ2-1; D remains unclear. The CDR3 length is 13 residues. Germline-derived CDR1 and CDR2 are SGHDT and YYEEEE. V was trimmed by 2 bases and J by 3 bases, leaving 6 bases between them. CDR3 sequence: CASSFPFYNEQFF. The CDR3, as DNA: TGTGCCAGCAGCTTCCCATTCTACAATGAGCAGTTCTTC.

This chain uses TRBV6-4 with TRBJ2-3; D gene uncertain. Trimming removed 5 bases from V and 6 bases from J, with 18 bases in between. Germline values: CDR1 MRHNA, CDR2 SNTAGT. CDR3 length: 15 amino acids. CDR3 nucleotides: TGTGCCAGCAGTCGTGACTTTCTTCCTTGGGATACGCAGTATTTT. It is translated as CASSRDFLPWDTQYF.